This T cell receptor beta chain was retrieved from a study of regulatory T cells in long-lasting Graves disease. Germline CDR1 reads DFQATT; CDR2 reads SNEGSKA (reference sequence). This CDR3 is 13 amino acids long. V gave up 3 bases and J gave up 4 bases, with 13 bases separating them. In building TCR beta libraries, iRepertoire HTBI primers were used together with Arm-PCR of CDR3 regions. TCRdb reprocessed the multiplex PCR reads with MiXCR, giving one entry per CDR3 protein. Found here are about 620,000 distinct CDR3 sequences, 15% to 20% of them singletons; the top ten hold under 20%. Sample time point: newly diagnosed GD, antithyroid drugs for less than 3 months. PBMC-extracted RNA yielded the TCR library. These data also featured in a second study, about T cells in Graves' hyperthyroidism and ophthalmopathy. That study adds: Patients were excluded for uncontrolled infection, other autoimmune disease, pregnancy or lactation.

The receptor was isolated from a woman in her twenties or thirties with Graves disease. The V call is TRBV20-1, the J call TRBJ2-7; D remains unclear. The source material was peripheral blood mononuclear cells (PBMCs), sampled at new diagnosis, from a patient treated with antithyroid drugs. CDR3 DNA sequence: TGCAGTGCTAGTCCCGGGTCTAGGTACGAGCAGTACTTC. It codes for CSASPGSRYEQYF.